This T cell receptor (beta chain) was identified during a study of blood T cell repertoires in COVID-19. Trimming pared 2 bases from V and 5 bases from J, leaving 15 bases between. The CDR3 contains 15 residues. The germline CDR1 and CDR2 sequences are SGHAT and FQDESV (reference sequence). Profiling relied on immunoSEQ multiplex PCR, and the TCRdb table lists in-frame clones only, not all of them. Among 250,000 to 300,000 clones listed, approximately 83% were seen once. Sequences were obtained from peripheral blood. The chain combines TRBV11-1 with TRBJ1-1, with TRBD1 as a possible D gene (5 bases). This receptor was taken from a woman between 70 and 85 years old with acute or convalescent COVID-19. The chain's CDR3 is CASSLSYRSSTEAFF. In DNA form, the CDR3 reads TGTGCCAGCAGCTTATCCTACAGGAGTTCGACTGAAGCTTTCTTT.